The 26 T cell receptor beta chains below were found in one sample sequenced in a study of neoadjuvant anti-PD-1 for oral cavity cancer. Profiled with immunoSEQ multiplex PCR; TCRdb holds only in-frame clones, not every one. The sample yields some 6,900 clones, 70% to 80% seen once. The input for sequencing was PBMCs, taken before nivolumab (anti-PD-1) treatment. Every receptor here comes from a person aged 35-79 years with oral cavity squamous cell carcinoma.

J is TRBJ2-1 and V is TRBV5-1; maybe TRBD1 (6 bases). Trimming removed 4 bases from V and 1 base from J, with 9 bases in between. Per the germline V gene, CDR1 is SGHRS and CDR2 is YFSETQ. The CDR3 is made up of 14 amino acids. The CDR3 sequence is CASSGDTSYNEQFF. The CDR3 bases are TGCGCCAGCAGCGGGGACACTTCCTACAATGAGCAGTTCTTC.

The J gene is TRBJ2-5, the V gene TRBV7-2, with D perhaps assigned TRBD1 or TRBD2 (5 bases each). V was shortened by 0 bases and J by 5 bases, with 13 bases between the two germline ends. Germline-derived CDR1 and CDR2 are SGHTA and FQGNSA. The length of the CDR3 is 15 residues. CDR3 bases: TGTGCCAGCAGCTTAGCGGCAGGGTGGAGGGAGACCCAGTACTTC. Its translation: CASSLAAGWRETQYF.

The gene calls are TRBV13 and TRBJ2-6; a weak D match, TRBD2 (7 bases). This CDR3 is built from 14 residues. V was trimmed by 7 bases and J by 1 base, leaving 8 bases between them. Germline V gene data show CDR1 as PRHDT and CDR2 as FYEKMQ (reference sequence). The CDR3 DNA is TGTGCCAGCAAGGGGGGGTCTGGGGCCAACGTCCTGACTTTC. Its translation: CASKGGSGANVLTF.

This chain joins TRBV4-1 and TRBJ2-5; 8 bases align to TRBD1. Germline V CDR1 and CDR2: MGHRA, YSYEKL. The CDR3 has 15 amino acids. The ends lost 5 bases at V and 1 base at J; junction bases unmatched: 6. The CDR3 is CASSSSDRVQETQYF. DNA of the CDR3: TGCGCCAGCAGCTCTTCGGACAGGGTCCAAGAGACCCAGTACTTC.

The V and J genes are TRBV5-1 and TRBJ1-1; unclear D gene. V was pared by 0 bases and J by 1 base, with 10 bases between. The CDR3 runs 15 residues. Germline V gene lookup returns CDR1 SGHRS and CDR2 YFSETQ. The CDR3: CASSLAMGGNTEAFF. The CDR3, as DNA: TGCGCCAGCAGCTTGGCCATGGGCGGGAACACTGAAGCTTTCTTT.

This clone was seen a few times. The rearrangement links TRBV2 to TRBJ2-2, with D maybe TRBD1 (5 bases). Trimming removed 6 bases at V and 0 bases at J, with 17 bases between. The germline CDR1 and CDR2 sequences are SNHLY and FYNNEI. The CDR3 loop spans 17 amino acids. CDR3 bases: TGTGCCAGCAGAGGAAGAAGACAGTCTGCGAACACCGGGGAGCTGTTTTTT. It yields the protein CASRGRRQSANTGELFF.

The chain combines TRBV6-1 with TRBJ2-3; 8 nucleotides align to TRBD1. Germline CDR1 MNHNS, CDR2 SASEGT. CDR3 length: 15 amino acids. J was trimmed by 2 bases and V by 1 base; bases with no gene match: 2. CDR3 in amino acids: CASSEGTGSTDTQYF. The CDR3 bases are TGTGCCAGCAGTGAAGGGACAGGGTCCACAGATACGCAGTATTTT.

The V gene is TRBV5-5, the J gene TRBJ2-7, with 9 bases matching TRBD2. The V segment lost 4 bases and the J segment 2 bases; nucleotides outside the gene matches: 7. Looked up from germline, CDR1 is SGHKS and CDR2 is YYEKEE (reference sequence). The CDR3 totals 15 residues. The chain's CDR3 is CASSDGVAGAYEQYF. The CDR3 DNA reads as TGTGCCAGCAGCGACGGGGTAGCGGGGGCCTACGAGCAGTACTTC.

In its sample, this clone was seen a few times. The chain employs TRBV5-4 and TRBJ2-3; the D gene is possibly TRBD1 (6 bases). V dropped 3 bases and J dropped 2 bases, with 13 bases sitting between them. The CDR3 spans 15 residues. The germline CDR1 and CDR2 sequences are SGHNT and YYREEE (reference sequence). The CDR3 DNA reads as TGTGCCAGCAGCTCTCAGGGGCCTTCCACAGATACGCAGTATTTT. It yields the protein CASSSQGPSTDTQYF.

This clone was seen only once. The chain employs TRBV7-8 and TRBJ1-1, with 8 bases lining up with TRBD1. CDR1 and CDR2 from the germline V gene are SGHVS and FQNEAQ. V was pared by 1 base and J by 3 bases, with 4 bases of the junction left unmatched. This CDR3 has 15 amino acids. CDR3: CASSLVQGADTEAFF. The CDR3 bases are TGTGCCAGCAGCTTAGTTCAGGGGGCGGACACTGAAGCTTTCTTT.

J is TRBJ1-2 and V is TRBV15; D ambiguous. Per germline, CDR1 LNHNV and CDR2 YYDKDF (reference sequence). The CDR3 has 13 amino acids. Trimming shortened V by 1 base and J by 4 bases, and 7 bases separated the two germline ends. CDR3 loop: CATSRVSGYGYTF. The CDR3 DNA follows: TGTGCCACCAGCAGAGTATCGGGCTATGGCTACACCTTC. Combining the CDR3 with reference TRBV15 and TRBJ1-2 gives the whole variable domain DAMVIQNPRYQVTQFGKPVTLSCSQTLNHNVMYWYQQKSSQAPKLLFHYYDKDFNNEADTPDNFQSRRPNTSFCFLDIRSPGLGDTAMYLCATSRVSGYGYTFGSGTRLTVV.

There are a few counts of this clone. This rearrangement joins TRBV4-2 to TRBJ1-4; 7 bases line up with TRBD1. CDR1 is LGHNA and CDR2 is YNFKEQ in the germline V gene. This CDR3 spans 16 amino acids. J lost 10 bases, V lost 3 bases, and 14 bases had no gene match. The CDR3 sequence is CASSQDPEGALGKLFF. The CDR3 nucleotides are TGTGCCAGCAGCCAGGACCCAGAGGGGGCGTTAGGAAAACTGTTTTTT.

V is TRBV15 and J is TRBJ1-6; unclear D gene. Per the germline V gene, CDR1 is LNHNV and CDR2 is YYDKDF (reference sequence). Trimming removed 5 bases at V and 0 bases at J, with 5 bases between. The CDR3 covers 14 residues. The CDR3 nucleotides are TGTGCCACCAGCGGCAGCTCCTATAATTCACCCCTCCACTTT. It is translated as CATSGSSYNSPLHF. The full variable domain, its missing parts supplied by reference TRBV15 and TRBJ1-6, is DAMVIQNPRYQVTQFGKPVTLSCSQTLNHNVMYWYQQKSSQAPKLLFHYYDKDFNNEADTPDNFQSRRPNTSFCFLDIRSPGLGDTAMYLCATSGSSYNSPLHFGNGTRLTVT.

This clone has only one observation. The chain couples TRBV5-5 to TRBJ1-4; maybe TRBD1 (6 bases). Trimming pared 4 bases from V and 6 bases from J, leaving 16 bases between. CDR1 and CDR2 from the germline V gene are SGHKS and YYEKEE (reference sequence). The CDR3 loop spans 15 amino acids. The CDR3 here is CASSPFRGGDEKLFF. The CDR3 DNA reads TGTGCCAGCAGCCCCTTCAGGGGAGGGGATGAAAAACTGTTTTTT.

This chain joins TRBV25-1 and TRBJ1-4, with a possible D match to TRBD1 (6 bases). Deletions cut 2 bases from V and 8 bases from J, with 15 bases between. Germline V gene lookup returns CDR1 MGHDK and CDR2 SYGVNS. The CDR3 extends over 15 amino acids. This CDR3 is CASSESGGGWEKLFF. Written as DNA, the CDR3 is TGTGCCAGCAGTGAAAGTGGTGGGGGCTGGGAAAAACTGTTTTTT.

This sequence joins TRBV7-2 and TRBJ2-3, with D possibly TRBD2 on 6 matching bases. Germline V gives CDR1 SGHTA, CDR2 FQGNSA. V gave up 6 bases and J gave up 0 bases, with 16 bases separating them. This CDR3 comprises 16 residues. CDR3 nucleotides: TGTGCCAGCAGGCGAACCGGGACTGGGAGCACAGATACGCAGTATTTT. As protein: CASRRTGTGSTDTQYF.

V is TRBV11-2 and J is TRBJ2-7; 9 bases agree with TRBD1. The CDR3 covers 15 residues. J was trimmed by 4 bases and V by 4 bases; bases with no gene match: 8. The germline gives CDR1 SGHAT, CDR2 FQNNGV. In nucleotides, the CDR3 is TGTGCCAGCAGCTCCCTCCGGGACAGGGTGTACGAGCAGTACTTC. It translates to CASSSLRDRVYEQYF.

The chain uses TRBV7-9 and TRBJ1-2; D gene uncertain. The CDR3 loop spans 14 amino acids. Germline V gene sequence: CDR1 SEHNR, CDR2 FQNEAQ (reference sequence). V was cut by 1 base and J by 2 bases, with 8 bases left in between. The CDR3 region has the DNA TGTGCCAGCAGCTTAGTCGTCGCAAACTATGGCTACACCTTC. Translated, it gives CASSLVVANYGYTF.

The CDR3, as DNA: TGTGCCAGCAGCTTAGAGTACAGCACAGATACGCAGTATTTT. Its translation: CASSLEYSTDTQYF. This rearrangement joins TRBV7-8 to TRBJ2-3; no clear D. The CDR3 runs 14 residues. Trimming took 1 base from V and 0 from J, leaving 5 bases between them. Germline-derived CDR1 and CDR2 are SGHVS and FQNEAQ.

J is TRBJ1-2 and V is TRBV10-3; TRBD1 might be the D (6 bases). CDR3 length equals 13 residues. Germline CDR1 reads ENHRY; CDR2 reads SYGVKD. Trimming cost V 2 bases and J 8 bases, with 12 bases left between them. CDR3 sequence (DNA): TGTGCCATCAGTGAGAGGACAGCTTTGGGCTACACCTTC. This codes for CAISERTALGYTF.

This chain joins TRBV7-2 and TRBJ2-1; 8 bases are shared with TRBD1. With 4 bases clipped from V and 2 bases from J, the junction kept 4 bases outside the gene matches. Germline CDR1 is SGHTA and CDR2 is FQGNSA. The CDR3 runs 15 residues. The CDR3 bases are TGTGCCAGCAGCTCCCGGACAGGGACCTACAATGAGCAGTTCTTC. Its translation is CASSSRTGTYNEQFF.

CDR3 sequence (DNA): TGTGCCAGCAGCCAAGCGGTCGGACCATACGAGCAGTACTTC. Amino acids: CASSQAVGPYEQYF. The chain carries TRBV14 and TRBJ2-7; D unresolved. This CDR3 is built from 14 residues. Between the trimmed V and J ends, which lost 1 base and 4 bases, there was a span of 11 bases. Germline CDR1 is SGHDN and CDR2 is FVKESK.

This chain connects TRBV30 to TRBJ1-1; 7 nucleotides line up with TRBD1. The CDR3 extends over 14 amino acids. Trimming took 1 base from V and 5 from J; bases not matched to a gene: 7. Germline values: CDR1 GTSNPN, CDR2 SVGIG (reference sequence). In DNA form, the CDR3 reads TGTGCCTGGAGTGGACAGGGAAGGGTGACTGAAGCTTTCTTT. Translating gives CAWSGQGRVTEAFF. Full variable domain (outside the CDR3, taken from reference TRBV30 and TRBJ1-1): SQTIHQWPATLVQPVGSPLSLECTVEGTSNPNLYWYRQAAGRGLQLLFYSVGIGQISSEVPQNLSASRPQDRQFILSSKKLLLSDSGFYLCAWSGQGRVTEAFFGQGTRLTVV.

The V and J genes are TRBV7-9 and TRBJ1-2; 8 bases align to TRBD1. V lost 3 bases to trimming and J lost 7 bases; unmatched junction nucleotides: 10. The CDR3 is 15 residues long. The germline V gene has CDR1 SEHNR and CDR2 FQNEAQ (reference sequence). The CDR3 coding sequence is TGTGCCAGCAGCTTGGTGGGACAGGTGGTATTTGGCTACACCTTC. This codes for CASSLVGQVVFGYTF.

This chain links TRBV19 with TRBJ1-5, with D unresolved. The germline CDR1 and CDR2 sequences are LNHDA and SQIVND (reference sequence). The CDR3 totals 15 residues. Trimming took 4 bases from V and 0 from J, leaving 10 bases between them. CDR3 in amino acids: CASSTAAYSNQPQHF. DNA for the CDR3: TGTGCCAGTAGTACGGCAGCCTATAGCAATCAGCCCCAGCATTTT.

The rearrangement joins TRBV5-8 to TRBJ2-2, with D possibly called TRBD1 or TRBD2 (5 bases each). CDR3 length: 17 amino acids. Per the germline V gene, CDR1 is SGHTS and CDR2 is YDEGEE. V lost 0 bases, J lost 3 bases, and 15 bases lay in between. This CDR3 reads CASSLVRSGTDTGELFF. The CDR3 nucleotides read TGTGCCAGCAGCTTGGTCCGATCGGGGACGGACACCGGGGAGCTGTTTTTT.